Below are 2 T cell receptor beta chains sequenced from a single sample in a study of T cell repertoires in cytomegalovirus infection. Via MiXCR, TCRdb re-called the reads, giving one row per CDR3 protein. This table holds around 740,000 distinct CDR3 sequences, less than 40% found once. Sequencing used PBMCs. The receptors originated from a human donor in good health (CMV status not recorded). Some clones in this sample may be carry-over from other donors' samples.

A word on this clonotype: The CDR3 end shows no conserved phenylalanine or tryptophan, and so a read error is likely. V gene TRBV7-8 combines with J gene TRBJ1-5, with TRBD1 as a possible D gene (6 bases). In germline, CDR1 is SGHVS, CDR2 FQNEAQ. The CDR3 contains 16 residues. V was clipped by 1 base and J by 6 bases, with 16 bases between them. The CDR3 nucleotides read TGTGCCAGCAGCTTAGACCCCCGGGGGCGGACTCAGCCCCAGCATTCT. It yields the protein CASSLDPRGRTQPQHS.

The gene calls are TRBV6-5 and TRBJ1-2, with 9 bases lining up with TRBD1. The V gene's germline CDR1 is MNHEY and CDR2 SVGAGI. This CDR3 is 16 amino acids long. V lost 6 bases, J lost 4 bases, and 12 bases stayed unmatched. In nucleotides, the CDR3 is TGTGCCAGCAGCCCCTCCCGGACAGGGGAACCCTATGGCTACACCTTC. Translation gives CASSPSRTGEPYGYTF.